The source of this T cell receptor (beta chain) is a study of T cells in Graves' hyperthyroidism and ophthalmopathy. Thyroid ultrasound and orbital computed tomography, with clinical symptoms and serum thyroxine and TRAb, informed diagnoses. In its sample, this clonotype was seen many times. What it recognizes is unknown. Germline CDR1 and CDR2: LNHDA and SQIVND (reference sequence). Trimming took off 7 bases at V and 2 bases at J, with 14 bases between the two ends. This CDR3 has 14 amino acids. Study-wide results and caveats: The blood repertoire included most of the expanded thyroid clonotypes above 0.001.

RNA transcripts yielded amplified TCR beta CDR3 regions. Researchers ran a first-round RT-PCR on the TCR CDR3 using the HTBI primer set. TCRdb re-derived calls from the multiplex PCR reads in MiXCR, one entry per CDR3 protein. Among 500,000 or so distinct CDR3 sequences listed, about 16% were seen once. The rearrangement joins TRBV19 to TRBJ1-2; D uncertain. The source of this sequence is a woman in her twenties or thirties with Graves' ophthalmopathy. Sequenced: blood. The CDR3 protein is CASKRGPENYGYTF. As DNA, the CDR3 is TGTGCCAGTAAAAGAGGTCCGGAAAACTATGGCTACACCTTC.